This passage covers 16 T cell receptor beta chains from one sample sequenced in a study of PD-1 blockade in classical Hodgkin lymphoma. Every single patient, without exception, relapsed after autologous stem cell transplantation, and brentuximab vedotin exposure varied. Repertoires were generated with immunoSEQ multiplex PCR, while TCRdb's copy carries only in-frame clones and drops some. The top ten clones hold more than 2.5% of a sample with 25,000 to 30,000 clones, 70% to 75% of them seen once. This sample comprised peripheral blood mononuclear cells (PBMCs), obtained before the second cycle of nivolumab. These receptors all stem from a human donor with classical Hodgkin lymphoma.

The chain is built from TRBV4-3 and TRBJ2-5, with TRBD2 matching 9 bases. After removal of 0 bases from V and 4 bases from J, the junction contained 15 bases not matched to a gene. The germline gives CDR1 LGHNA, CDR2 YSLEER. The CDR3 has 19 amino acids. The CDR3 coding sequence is TGCGCCAGCAGCCAAGATTGGGGTAGAGCGGGGGGCGGCGGAGAGACCCAGTACTTC. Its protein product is CASSQDWGRAGGGGETQYF.

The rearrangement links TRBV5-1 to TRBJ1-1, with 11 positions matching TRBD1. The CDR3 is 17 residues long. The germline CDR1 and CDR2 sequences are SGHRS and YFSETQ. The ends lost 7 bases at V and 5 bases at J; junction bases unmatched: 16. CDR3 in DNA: TGCGCCAGCCATCGTTTGGGACAGGGGGAAATTTATACTGAAGCTTTCTTT. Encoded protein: CASHRLGQGEIYTEAFF. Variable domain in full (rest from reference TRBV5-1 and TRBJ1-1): KAGVTQTPRYLIKTRGQQVTLSCSPISGHRSVSWYQQTPGQGLQFLFEYFSETQRNKGNFPGRFSGRQFSNSRSEMNVSTLELGDSALYLCASHRLGQGEIYTEAFFGQGTRLTVV.

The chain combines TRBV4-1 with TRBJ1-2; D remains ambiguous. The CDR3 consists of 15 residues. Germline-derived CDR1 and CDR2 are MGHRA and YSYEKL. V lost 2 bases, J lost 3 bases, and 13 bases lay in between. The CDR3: CASSQINRADYGYTF. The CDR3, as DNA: TGCGCCAGCAGCCAAATCAACCGGGCCGACTATGGCTACACCTTC.

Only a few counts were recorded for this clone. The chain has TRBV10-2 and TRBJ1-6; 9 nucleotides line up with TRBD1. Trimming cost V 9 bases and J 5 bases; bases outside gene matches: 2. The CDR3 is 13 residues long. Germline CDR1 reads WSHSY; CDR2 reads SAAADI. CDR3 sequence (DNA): TGCGCCAGTGGGACAGGGAATAATTCACCCCTCCACTTT. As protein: CASGTGNNSPLHF.

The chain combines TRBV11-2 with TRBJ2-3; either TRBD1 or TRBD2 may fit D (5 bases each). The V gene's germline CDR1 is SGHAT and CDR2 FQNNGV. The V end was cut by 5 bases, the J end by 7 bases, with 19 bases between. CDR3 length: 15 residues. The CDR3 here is CASSRIAGTAHTQYF. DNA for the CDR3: TGTGCCAGCAGCCGAATAGCCGGGACCGCTCATACGCAGTATTTT.

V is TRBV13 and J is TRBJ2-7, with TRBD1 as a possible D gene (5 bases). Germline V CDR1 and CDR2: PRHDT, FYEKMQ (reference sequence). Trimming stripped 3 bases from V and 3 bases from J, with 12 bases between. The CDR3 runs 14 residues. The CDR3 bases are TGTGCCAGCAGCTTCGGGTCCAGGGACTACGAGCAGTACTTC. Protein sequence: CASSFGSRDYEQYF.

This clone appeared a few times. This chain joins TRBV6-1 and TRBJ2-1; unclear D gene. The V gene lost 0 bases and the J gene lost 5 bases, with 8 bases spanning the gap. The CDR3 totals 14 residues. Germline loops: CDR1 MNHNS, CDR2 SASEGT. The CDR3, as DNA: TGTGCCAGCAGTGAAGCGTATAGTCACAATGAGCAGTTCTTC. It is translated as CASSEAYSHNEQFF.

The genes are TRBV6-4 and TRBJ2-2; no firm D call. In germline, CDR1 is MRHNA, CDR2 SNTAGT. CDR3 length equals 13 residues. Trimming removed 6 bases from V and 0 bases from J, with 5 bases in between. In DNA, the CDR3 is TGTGCCAGCAGCCAGCCGAACACCGGGGAGCTGTTTTTT. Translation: CASSQPNTGELFF.

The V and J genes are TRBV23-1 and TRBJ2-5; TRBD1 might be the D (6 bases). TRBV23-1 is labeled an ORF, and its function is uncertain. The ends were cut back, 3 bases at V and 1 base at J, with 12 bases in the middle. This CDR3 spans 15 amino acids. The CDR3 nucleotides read TGCGCCAGCAGTCATTTCCGGGACATCCAAGAGACCCAGTACTTC. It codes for CASSHFRDIQETQYF.

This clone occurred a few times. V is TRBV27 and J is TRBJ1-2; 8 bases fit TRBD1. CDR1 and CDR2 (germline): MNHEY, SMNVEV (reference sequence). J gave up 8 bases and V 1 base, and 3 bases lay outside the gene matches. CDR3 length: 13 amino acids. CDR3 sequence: CASSLLTGEGYTF. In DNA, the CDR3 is TGTGCCAGCAGTTTATTGACAGGGGAAGGCTACACCTTC.

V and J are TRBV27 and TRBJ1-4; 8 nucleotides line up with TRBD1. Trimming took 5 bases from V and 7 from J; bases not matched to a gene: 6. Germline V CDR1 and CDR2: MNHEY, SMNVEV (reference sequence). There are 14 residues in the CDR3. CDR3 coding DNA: TGTGCCAGCAGTACGGGGACAGGATTTGAAAAACTGTTTTTT. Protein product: CASSTGTGFEKLFF.

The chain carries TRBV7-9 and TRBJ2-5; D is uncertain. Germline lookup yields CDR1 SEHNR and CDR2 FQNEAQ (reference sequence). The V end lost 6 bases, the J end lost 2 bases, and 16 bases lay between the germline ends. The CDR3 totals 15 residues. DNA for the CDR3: TGTGCCAGCAGTCCCCCAGTGTTGGGACAAGAGACCCAGTACTTC. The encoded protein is CASSPPVLGQETQYF.

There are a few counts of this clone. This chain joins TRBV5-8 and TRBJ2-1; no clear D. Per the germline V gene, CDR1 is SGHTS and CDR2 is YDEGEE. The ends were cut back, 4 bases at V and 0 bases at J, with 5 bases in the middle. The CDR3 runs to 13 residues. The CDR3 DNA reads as TGTGCCAGCAGCCCTCCCTCCTACAATGAGCAGTTCTTC. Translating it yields CASSPPSYNEQFF.

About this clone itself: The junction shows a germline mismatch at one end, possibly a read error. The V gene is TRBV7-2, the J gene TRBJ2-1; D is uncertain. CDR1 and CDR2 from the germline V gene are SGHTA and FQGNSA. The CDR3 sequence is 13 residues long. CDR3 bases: TGTGCCAACAGCCGGAGCTCCTACAATGAGCAGTTCTTC. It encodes CANSRSSYNEQFF.

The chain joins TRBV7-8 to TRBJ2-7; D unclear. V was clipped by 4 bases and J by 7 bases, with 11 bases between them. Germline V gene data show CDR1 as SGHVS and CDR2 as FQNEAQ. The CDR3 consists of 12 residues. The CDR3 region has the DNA TGTGCCAGCAGCTCGAATATGGGGGAGCAGTACTTC. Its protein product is CASSSNMGEQYF.

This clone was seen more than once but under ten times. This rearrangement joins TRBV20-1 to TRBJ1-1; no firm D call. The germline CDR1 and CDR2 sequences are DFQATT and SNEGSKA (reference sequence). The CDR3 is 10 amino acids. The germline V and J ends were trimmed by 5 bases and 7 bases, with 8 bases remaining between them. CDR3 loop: CSAGEVEAFF. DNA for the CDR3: TGCAGTGCTGGGGAGGTTGAAGCTTTCTTT.